This TCR beta chain came from a study of cytomegalovirus exposure and HLA in healthy donors. PCR primers comprised 60 Vbeta and 13 Jbeta primers. The data were produced by immunoSEQ multiplex PCR, yet TCRdb's version contains in-frame clones alone and is incomplete. The sample yields approximately 190,000 clones, about four fifths seen once. V lost 3 bases and J 2 bases, leaving 14 bases between the germline ends. This CDR3 has 16 amino acids. The germline V gene encodes CDR1 SNHLY and CDR2 FYNNEI. This clone has just a few counts. Sequenced input: PBMCs. The V and J genes are TRBV2 and TRBJ1-5; D unclear. This sequence originates from a young woman in good health and CMV-seronegative. CDR3 DNA: TGTGCCAGCAGTGATAGCTCCGGCGGTGGCAATCAGCCCCAGCATTTT. Translation gives CASSDSSGGGNQPQHF.